Presented here are 20 T cell receptor beta chains from one specimen sequenced in a study of blood T cell repertoires in COVID-19. Measured with immunoSEQ multiplex PCR; TCRdb has only the in-frame clones, and not every one. This sample has 7,900 or so clones, with under 90% found just once. The sequencing input was peripheral blood. The receptors were gathered from a human donor in a cohort sampled during active COVID-19.

This chain connects TRBV30 to TRBJ2-3; the match to TRBD2 covers 7 bases. Germline assignment: CDR1 GTSNPN and CDR2 SVGIG (reference sequence). The CDR3 extends over 14 amino acids. V dropped 1 base and J dropped 2; count of bases not matched to a gene: 3. CDR3 nucleotides: TGTGCCTGGAGTGGTCTAGCGGCCACAGATACGCAGTATTTT. Translation gives CAWSGLAATDTQYF.

Only one count was recorded for this clone. This chain uses TRBV2 with TRBJ1-6; D call uncertain. Germline CDR1 is SNHLY and CDR2 is FYNNEI. V lost 5 bases and J lost 10, with 12 bases in between. This CDR3 contains 13 residues. This chain's CDR3 is CASSQRTLSPLHF. The CDR3 DNA reads as TGTGCCAGCAGTCAGAGGACTCTGTCACCCCTCCACTTT.

This clone qualifies as medium-sized. The gene calls are TRBV10-1 and TRBJ2-7, with 8 bases identical to TRBD1. The ends lost 7 bases at V and 6 bases at J; junction bases unmatched: 23. Germline lookup yields CDR1 WNHNN and CDR2 SYGVQD (reference sequence). This CDR3 is built from 18 residues. CDR3 loop: CASIYRDRPLRWPCEQYF. CDR3 sequence (DNA): TGCGCCAGCATTTACCGGGACAGGCCCCTCCGATGGCCCTGCGAGCAGTACTTC.

V gene TRBV7-8 combines with J gene TRBJ1-5; D is possibly TRBD1 (5 bases). This CDR3 has 14 amino acids. Trimming removed 0 bases from V and 5 bases from J, with 8 bases in between. CDR1 is SGHVS and CDR2 is FQNEAQ in the germline V gene. The CDR3 region has the DNA TGTGCCAGCAGCTTAGCACAGGAATATCAGCCCCAGCATTTT. Translating it yields CASSLAQEYQPQHF.

The chain couples TRBV19 to TRBJ2-7; D not certain. Germline V lookup: CDR1 LNHDA, CDR2 SQIVND (reference sequence). The CDR3 is made up of 14 amino acids. Trimming left V 1 base short and J 2 bases short, with 9 bases between. The CDR3 sequence: CASSIAWAAYEQYF. The CDR3, as DNA: TGTGCCAGTAGTATAGCTTGGGCAGCCTACGAGCAGTACTTC.

The V gene is TRBV6-6, the J gene TRBJ1-2, with 7 bases lining up with TRBD1. Germline CDR1 reads MNHNY; CDR2 reads SVGAGI (reference sequence). With 5 bases clipped from V and 0 bases from J, the junction kept 12 bases outside the gene matches. CDR3 size: 17 residues. CDR3 residues: CASSPEIQGRANYGYTF. The CDR3 nucleotides are TGTGCCAGCAGTCCCGAGATACAGGGGAGAGCTAACTATGGCTACACCTTC.

In DNA, the CDR3 is TGTGCCAGCAGTGAAGCGTGGACAGGGAGCTCCTACGAGCAGTACTTC. Protein sequence: CASSEAWTGSSYEQYF. The chain recombines TRBV6-1 with TRBJ2-7, with TRBD1 matching over 8 bases. The ends lost 0 bases at V and 0 bases at J; junction bases unmatched: 4. The CDR3 runs to 16 residues. The germline CDR1 and CDR2 sequences are MNHNS and SASEGT.

This clone came up once. The rearrangement joins TRBV29-1 to TRBJ2-7; D is uncertain. With 6 bases removed from V and 3 bases from J, the gap between germline ends came to 9 bases. CDR3 length: 11 amino acids. The germline V gene has CDR1 SQVTM and CDR2 ANQGSEA. CDR3 in DNA: TGCAGCGTAGCCCGGAGCTACGAGCAGTACTTC. It specifies CSVARSYEQYF.

V is TRBV5-4 and J is TRBJ2-3, with TRBD2 matching over 11 bases. CDR1 and CDR2 (germline): SGHNT, YYREEE (reference sequence). J was trimmed by 6 bases and V by 4 bases; bases with no gene match: 13. This CDR3 region has 17 residues. The CDR3 DNA reads as TGTGCCAGCAGCCTAACTAGCGGGGGCCCTCACGGGGATACGCAGTATTTT. Translation gives CASSLTSGGPHGDTQYF. The full variable domain, completed using reference TRBV5-4 and TRBJ2-3, is ETGVTQSPTHLIKTRGQQVTLRCSSQSGHNTVSWYQQALGQGPQFIFQYYREEENGRGNFPPRFSGLQFPNYSSELNVNALELDDSALYLCASSLTSGGPHGDTQYFGPGTRLTVL.

The rearrangement links TRBV24-1 to TRBJ2-3; 9 bases are a match to TRBD1. V dropped 7 bases and J dropped 0; count of bases not matched to a gene: 1. CDR1 is KGHDR, CDR2 SFDVKD, per germline. The CDR3 sequence is 14 residues long. The CDR3 DNA sequence: TGTGCCACCAGGGGACAGGGTAGCACAGATACGCAGTATTTT. As protein: CATRGQGSTDTQYF.

This clone was recorded only once. The V gene is TRBV30, the J gene TRBJ1-5; 11 bases agree with TRBD1. The germline CDR1 and CDR2 sequences are GTSNPN and SVGIG (reference sequence). The CDR3 is 15 amino acids. Here the CDR3 DNA reads TGTGCTTATAGTCCGGGACAGGGGGGGGATCAGCCCCAGCATTTT. It is translated as CAYSPGQGGDQPQHF.

The table lists this clone with a count of one. The chain employs TRBV24-1 and TRBJ2-1; a weak D match, TRBD2 (6 bases). V lost 0 bases, J lost 1 base, and 9 bases lay in between. Germline CDR1 KGHDR, CDR2 SFDVKD. The CDR3 is 16 amino acids. This chain's CDR3 is CATSDLSSGSYNEQFF. The CDR3 region has the DNA TGTGCCACCAGTGATTTGAGCAGCGGGTCCTACAATGAGCAGTTCTTC.

J is TRBJ2-2 and V is TRBV4-3; 9 bases are shared with TRBD1. This CDR3 is 18 amino acids long. The V gene end was trimmed by 0 bases and the J gene end by 3 bases; junction bases not matched to a gene: 8. Per germline, CDR1 LGHNA and CDR2 YSLEER. The CDR3 is CASSQDWWRDRDTGELFF. CDR3 DNA sequence: TGCGCCAGCAGCCAAGACTGGTGGCGGGACAGGGACACCGGGGAGCTGTTTTTT.

V usage is TRBV2 and J usage is TRBJ1-1, with D uncertain. Trimming took off 8 bases at V and 1 base at J, with 11 bases between the two ends. CDR1 and CDR2 from the germline V gene are SNHLY and FYNNEI. This CDR3 comprises 13 residues. Here the CDR3 DNA reads TGTGCCAGCCTCCCACCCAGGAACACTGAAGCTTTCTTT. Protein: CASLPPRNTEAFF. The whole variable domain, remainder taken from reference TRBV2 and TRBJ1-1, is EPEVTQTPSHQVTQMGQEVILRCVPISNHLYFYWYRQILGQKVEFLVSFYNNEISEKSEIFDDQFSVERPDGSNFTLKIRSTKLEDSAMYFCASLPPRNTEAFFGQGTRLTVV.

This clone was counted between two and nine times. This sequence joins TRBV3-1 (or the pseudogene TRBV3-2) and TRBJ2-2; no clear D. V shed 4 bases and J shed 1 base, with 13 bases lying between them. The CDR3 runs to 16 residues. Germline lookup yields CDR1 LGHDT and CDR2 YNNKEL (reference sequence). CDR3 in DNA: TGTGCCAGCAGCCCCGCACCTGGGCAGAACACCGGGGAGCTGTTTTTT. It yields the protein CASSPAPGQNTGELFF.

This rearrangement joins TRBV5-6 to TRBJ2-1; 10 nucleotides match TRBD2. V shed 4 bases and J 4 bases; nucleotides not matched to a gene: 11. Germline loops: CDR1 SGHDT, CDR2 YYEEEE. The CDR3 extends over 17 amino acids. CDR3 protein: CASSTSPGTSVYNEQFF. CDR3 bases: TGTGCCAGCAGCACCTCCCCCGGGACTAGCGTATACAATGAGCAGTTCTTC.

V and J are TRBV11-2 and TRBJ1-3; the D is unclear. Deletions cut 2 bases from V and 0 bases from J, with 11 bases between. The germline V gene encodes CDR1 SGHAT and CDR2 FQNNGV. The CDR3 length is 16 residues. CDR3 region: CASSLIGLYSGNTIYF. CDR3 in DNA: TGTGCCAGCAGCTTAATAGGACTCTACTCTGGAAACACCATATATTTT.

This clone was recorded a few times. V and J are TRBV4-2 and TRBJ1-5; 7 bases match TRBD1. Germline V gene sequence: CDR1 LGHNA, CDR2 YNFKEQ. The CDR3 has 15 amino acids. Losses at the gene ends were 3 bases for V and 2 bases for J; bases not matched to a gene: 4. This CDR3 is CASSHNRGGNQPQHF. The DNA of the CDR3 is TGTGCCAGCAGCCATAACAGGGGCGGCAATCAGCCCCAGCATTTT.

In its sample, this clone was seen once. The rearrangement links TRBV19 to TRBJ2-1; 12 nucleotides line up with TRBD2. In germline, CDR1 is LNHDA, CDR2 SQIVND (reference sequence). The CDR3 totals 16 residues. With V trimmed by 7 bases and J by 7 bases, 11 bases remained unmatched. In DNA, the CDR3 is TGTGCCAGTAATTTGCTAGCGGGAGGGCCTCCTAATGAGCAGTTCTTC. Its protein product is CASNLLAGGPPNEQFF.

The rearrangement links TRBV5-4 to TRBJ1-1; possibly TRBD1 for D (6 bases). This CDR3 is built from 17 residues. The ends were cut back, 3 bases at V and 0 bases at J, with 18 bases in the middle. The germline gives CDR1 SGHNT, CDR2 YYREEE (reference sequence). The CDR3 DNA sequence: TGTGCCAGCAGCTCTACATGGACAGCGAGTTTGAACACTGAAGCTTTCTTT. It encodes CASSSTWTASLNTEAFF.